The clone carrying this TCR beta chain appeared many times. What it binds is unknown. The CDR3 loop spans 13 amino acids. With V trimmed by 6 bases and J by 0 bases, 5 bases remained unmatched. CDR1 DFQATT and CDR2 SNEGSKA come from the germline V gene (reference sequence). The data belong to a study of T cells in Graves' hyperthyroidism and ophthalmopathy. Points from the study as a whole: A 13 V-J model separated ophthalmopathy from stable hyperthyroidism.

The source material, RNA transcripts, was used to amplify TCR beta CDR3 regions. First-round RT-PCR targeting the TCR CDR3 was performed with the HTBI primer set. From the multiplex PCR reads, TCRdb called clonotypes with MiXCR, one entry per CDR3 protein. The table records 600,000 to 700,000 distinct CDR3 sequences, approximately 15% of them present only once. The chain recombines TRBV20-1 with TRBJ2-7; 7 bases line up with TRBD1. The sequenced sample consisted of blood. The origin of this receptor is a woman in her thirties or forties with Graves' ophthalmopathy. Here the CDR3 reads CSALRGSSYEQYF. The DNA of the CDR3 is TGCAGTGCCCTCAGGGGGAGCTCCTACGAGCAGTACTTC.